These 2 T cell receptor beta chains were all obtained from the same sample, sequenced in a study of shared clonotypes between healthy human individuals. Produced via immunoSEQ multiplex PCR; TCRdb's table is partial and in-frame only. The sample shows 470,000 or so clones, more than 65% of them seen only once. The material sequenced was PBMCs. All receptors derive from a middle-aged woman in good health. Some clones in this sample may be carry-over from other donors' samples.

The chain links TRBV7-8 to TRBJ1-2, with 7 bases fitting TRBD1. The CDR3 spans 19 residues. Germline V gene sequence: CDR1 SGHVS, CDR2 FQNEAQ. With 2 bases clipped from V and 0 bases from J, the junction kept 15 bases outside the gene matches. Here the CDR3 DNA reads TGTGCCAGCAGCTTATCGCCTCAAGGGGGCGATTTGACTAACTATGGCTACACCTTC. It yields the protein CASSLSPQGGDLTNYGYTF.

The CDR3 reads CASSFPGGAFF. CDR3 in DNA: TGTGCCAGCAGTTTCCCAGGGGGGGCTTTCTTT. The J gene is TRBJ1-1, the V gene TRBV28, with TRBD1 matching 7 bases. Germline lookup yields CDR1 MDHEN and CDR2 SYDVKM. This CDR3 spans 11 amino acids. The V and J ends lost 3 bases and 11 bases, in that order; junction bases with no gene match: 3.